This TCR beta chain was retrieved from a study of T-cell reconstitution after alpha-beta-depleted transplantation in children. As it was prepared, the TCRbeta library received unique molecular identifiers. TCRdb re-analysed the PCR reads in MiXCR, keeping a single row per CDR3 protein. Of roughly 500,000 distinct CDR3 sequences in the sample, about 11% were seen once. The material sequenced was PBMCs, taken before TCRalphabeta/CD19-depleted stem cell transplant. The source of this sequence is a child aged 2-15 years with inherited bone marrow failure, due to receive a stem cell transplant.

The CDR3 reads CASSQDQLAEQFF. The DNA for the CDR3 is TGTGCCAGCAGCCAAGATCAACTAGCGGAGCAGTTCTTC. This sequence joins TRBV3-1 and TRBJ2-1; 7 bases are shared with TRBD2. CDR3 length: 13 residues. J was trimmed by 10 bases and V by 0 bases; bases with no gene match: 3. Germline V gene sequence: CDR1 LGHDT, CDR2 YNNKEL (reference sequence).